The table lists the clone carrying this T cell receptor (beta chain) with a few counts. Its antigen is not known. Other nucleotide sequences from this sample produce the same CDR3. The data originate from a study of PD-L1 blockade in urothelial cancer. Time point of the sample: pretreatment peripheral blood. Clones were sequenced by immunoSEQ multiplex PCR, and TCRdb holds only the in-frame ones, with some missing. The table shows approximately 90,000 clones, with roughly 89% occurring only once. Study-wide points: Larger 3-week expansion of tumor-associated blood clones was seen in durable-benefit patients.

The V gene's germline CDR1 is SQVTM and CDR2 ANQGSEA. The CDR3 is made up of 13 amino acids. The V gene lost 1 base and the J gene lost 0 bases, with 6 bases spanning the gap. The sequencing used PBMCs, collected around atezolizumab (anti-PD-L1) treatment. The rearrangement uses TRBV29-1 and TRBJ1-1; D is uncertain. The TCR was taken from a man between 60 and 70 years old with urothelial cancer. Here the CDR3 reads CSVEGQMNTEAFF. DNA of the CDR3: TGCAGCGTTGAAGGACAAATGAACACTGAAGCTTTCTTT.